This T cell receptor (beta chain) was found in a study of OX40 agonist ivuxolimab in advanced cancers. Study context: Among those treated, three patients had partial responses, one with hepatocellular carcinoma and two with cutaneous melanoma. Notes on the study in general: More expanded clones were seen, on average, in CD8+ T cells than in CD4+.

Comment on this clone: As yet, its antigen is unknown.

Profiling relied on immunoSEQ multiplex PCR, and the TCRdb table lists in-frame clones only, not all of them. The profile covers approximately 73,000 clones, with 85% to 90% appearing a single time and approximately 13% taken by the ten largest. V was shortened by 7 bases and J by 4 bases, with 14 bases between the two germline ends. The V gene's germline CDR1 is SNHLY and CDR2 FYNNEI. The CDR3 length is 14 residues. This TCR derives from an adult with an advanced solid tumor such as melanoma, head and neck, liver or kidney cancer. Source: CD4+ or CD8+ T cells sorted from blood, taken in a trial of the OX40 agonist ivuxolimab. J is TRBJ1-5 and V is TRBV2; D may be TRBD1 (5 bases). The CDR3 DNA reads TGTGCCAGCATGACCGGGGCCCAAAATCAGCCCCAGCATTTT. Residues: CASMTGAQNQPQHF.